The clone carrying this TCR beta chain was seen once. Its antigen remains unidentified. This sample was taken from a study of cytomegalovirus exposure and HLA in healthy donors. Generated by immunoSEQ multiplex PCR, the TCRdb table keeps only in-frame clones and is missing some. The table lists about 360,000 clones, 80% to 90% of them singletons. Whole-study results and caveats: According to a subsequent analysis, TCR clusters identified in the first cohort showed a tendency to co-occur across the 120 or so validation repertoires.

Germline-derived CDR1 and CDR2 are MDHEN and SYDVKM. The V end was cut by 1 base, the J end by 7 bases, with 22 bases between. CDR3 size: 18 residues. The sequence derives from a woman between 18 and 29 years old in good health and CMV-seronegative. The sequenced sample was PBMCs. This chain links TRBV28 with TRBJ2-2, with a possible D match to TRBD2 (6 bases). The CDR3 nucleotides are TGTGCCAGCAGTTTATTACAGGATCGGGGCTGGGAGGTCGGGGAGCTGTTTTTT. Encoded protein: CASSLLQDRGWEVGELFF.